Listed here is a single T cell receptor (beta chain). The target antigen is unknown. Profiled with immunoSEQ multiplex PCR; TCRdb holds only in-frame clones, not every one. This sample carries 140,000 to 150,000 clones, roughly 92% of them seen once, and the ten largest clones take around 1.7%. These data originate in a study of T cell responses to AZD1222 COVID-19 vaccine. Study findings and constraints: A mostly white British donor set with more females was recruited, and clonal diversity was possibly underestimated.

The CDR3 length is 13 residues. Germline CDR1 reads SGHKS; CDR2 reads YYEKEE (reference sequence). Trimming removed 5 bases at V and 2 bases at J, with 10 bases between. This clonotype originated in an adult in good health. V gene TRBV5-5 combines with J gene TRBJ1-2; D perhaps matches TRBD1 (5 bases). Sequencing was performed on peripheral blood, taken on day 0 of AZD1222 vaccination. The CDR3 DNA follows: TGTGCCAGCAGACCTACAGGAAACTATGGCTACACCTTC. Protein sequence: CASRPTGNYGYTF.